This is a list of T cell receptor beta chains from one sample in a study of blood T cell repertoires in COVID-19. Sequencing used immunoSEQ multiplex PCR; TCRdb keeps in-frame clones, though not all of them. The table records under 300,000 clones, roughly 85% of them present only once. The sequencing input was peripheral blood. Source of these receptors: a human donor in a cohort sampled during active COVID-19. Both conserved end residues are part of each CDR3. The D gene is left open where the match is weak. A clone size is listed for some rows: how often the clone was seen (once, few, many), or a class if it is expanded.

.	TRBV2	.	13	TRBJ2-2	TGTGCCAGTCGATTTAGAGACACCGGGGAGCTGTTTTTT	CASRFRDTGELFF
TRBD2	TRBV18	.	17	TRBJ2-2	TGTGCCAGCTCACCAAGGAGCGGGAGTATGGACACCGGGGAGCTGTTTTTT	CASSPRSGSMDTGELFF
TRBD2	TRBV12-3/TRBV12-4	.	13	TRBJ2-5	TGTGCCAGCAGTGGGACTAGTCAAGAGACCCAGTACTTC	CASSGTSQETQYF
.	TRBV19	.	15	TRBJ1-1	TGTGCCAGTAGTCCTTTTTGGGGGGTGAACACTGAAGCTTTCTTT	CASSPFWGVNTEAFF
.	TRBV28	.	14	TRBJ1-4	TGTGCCAGCCTAGAATGGGGGGTTAATGAAAAACTGTTTTTT	CASLEWGVNEKLFF
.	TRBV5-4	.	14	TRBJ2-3	TGTGCCAGCAGCTTGGAGTTGGTCAGAGGTACGCAGTATTTT	CASSLELVRGTQYF
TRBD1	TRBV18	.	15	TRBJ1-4	TGTGCCAGCTCACGACAGGGGACAACTAATGAAAAACTGTTTTTT	CASSRQGTTNEKLFF
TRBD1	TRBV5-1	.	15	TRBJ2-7	TGCGCCAGCAGCTTCCTGCGGGACAGGGGCGGCGAGCAGTACTTC	CASSFLRDRGGEQYF
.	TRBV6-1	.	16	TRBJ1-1	TGTGCCAGCAGTGAACCGGCTAGGGGGGGCCGGACTGAAGCTTTCTTT	CASSEPARGGRTEAFF
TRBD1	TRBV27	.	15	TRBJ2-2	TGTGCCACCAACCCCGGGACAGGGGGCACCGGGGAGCTGTTTTTT	CATNPGTGGTGELFF
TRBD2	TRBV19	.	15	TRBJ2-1	TGTGCCAGTAGTCCCCGGACTAGCGACTACAATGAGCAGTTCTTC	CASSPRTSDYNEQFF
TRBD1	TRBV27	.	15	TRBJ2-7	TGTGCCAGCAGTTCATACGGGACAGGGGTCCACGAGCAGTACTTC	CASSSYGTGVHEQYF
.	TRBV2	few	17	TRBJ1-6	TGTGCCAGCAGCCCCGGGACACAACACTCCTATAATTCACCCCTCCACTTT	CASSPGTQHSYNSPLHF
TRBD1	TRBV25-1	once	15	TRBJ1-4	TGTGCCAGCAGTGGGGGACAGGGCTCTAATGAAAAACTGTTTTTT	CASSGGQGSNEKLFF
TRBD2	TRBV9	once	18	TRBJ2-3	TGTGCCAGCAGCGCGAGGGCGCTAGCGGGTGTACCGCAAGATACGCAGTATTTT	CASSARALAGVPQDTQYF
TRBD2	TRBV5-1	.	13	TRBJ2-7	TGCGCCAGCATGCGGGAGCCCAACTACGAGCAGTACTTC	CASMREPNYEQYF
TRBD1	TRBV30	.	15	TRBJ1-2	TGTGCCTGGTCCCCGGGACAGGGGGCTTACTATGGCTACACCTTC	CAWSPGQGAYYGYTF
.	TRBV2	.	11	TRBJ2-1	TGTGCCAGCAGATATAACAATGAGCAGTTCTTC	CASRYNNEQFF
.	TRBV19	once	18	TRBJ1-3	TGTGCCAGTAGCGACTACCCCCCGACCTGGACCTCTGGAAACACCATATATTTT	CASSDYPPTWTSGNTIYF
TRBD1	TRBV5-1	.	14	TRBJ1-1	TGCGCCAGCAGCTTGGGGACAGGGAACACTGAAGCTTTCTTT	CASSLGTGNTEAFF
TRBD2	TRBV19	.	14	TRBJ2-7	TGTGCCAGTAGTCCGGCTAGCGGGAGATACGAGCAGTACTTC	CASSPASGRYEQYF
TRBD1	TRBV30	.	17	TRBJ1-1	TGTGCCTGGAGTCCAACAGGGGTTATAAGGTCGAACACTGAAGCTTTCTTT	CAWSPTGVIRSNTEAFF
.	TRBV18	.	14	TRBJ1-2	TGTGCCAGCTCACCCCTGGGGCAGGACTATGGCTACACCTTC	CASSPLGQDYGYTF
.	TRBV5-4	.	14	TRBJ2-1	TGTGCCAGCAGCTGGGGAGCAAATCCGGATGAGCAGTTCTTC	CASSWGANPDEQFF
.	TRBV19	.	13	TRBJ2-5	TGTGCCAGTAGTTCAGGACAGCAAGAGACCCAGTACTTC	CASSSGQQETQYF
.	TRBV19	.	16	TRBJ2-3	TGTGCCAGTAGTATAGGTAGCGCCCTAAACACCAATACGCAGTATTTT	CASSIGSALNTNTQYF
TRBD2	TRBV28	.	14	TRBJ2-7	TGTGCCAGCAGTCCCCCTAGCGGAGCCTACGAGCAGTACTTC	CASSPPSGAYEQYF
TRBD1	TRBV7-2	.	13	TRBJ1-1	TGTGCCAGCAGCTCCATCGTGGACAGGAGGGCTTTCTTT	CASSSIVDRRAFF
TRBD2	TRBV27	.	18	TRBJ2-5	TGTGCCAGCAGTTTGAGGACTAGCGGGAGGGCCTTCCAAGAGACCCAGTACTTC	CASSLRTSGRAFQETQYF
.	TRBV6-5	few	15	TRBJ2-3	TGTGCCAGCAGACTGCAGGCGGGTAGCACAGATACGCAGTATTTT	CASRLQAGSTDTQYF
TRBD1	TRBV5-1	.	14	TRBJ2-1	TGCGCCAGCACCGTAGGGGGCGATTACAATGAGCAGTTCTTC	CASTVGGDYNEQFF
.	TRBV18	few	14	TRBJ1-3	TGTGCCAGCTCTTCCGGGGGCTCTGGAAACACCATATATTTT	CASSSGGSGNTIYF
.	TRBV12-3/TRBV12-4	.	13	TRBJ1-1	TGTGCCAGCAGCGTACAGGAGAACACTGAAGCTTTCTTT	CASSVQENTEAFF
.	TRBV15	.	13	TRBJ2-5	TGTGCCACCAGCAGAGAAGGGGTTGAGACCCAGTACTTC	CATSREGVETQYF
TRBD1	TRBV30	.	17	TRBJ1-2	TGTGCCTGGAGCGACTCCGGAGGGGACAGGGACCCCTATGGCTACACCTTC	CAWSDSGGDRDPYGYTF
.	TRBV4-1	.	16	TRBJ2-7	TGCGCCAGCAGCCCCTCTTCAACAGGGCTTCGCGGGGAGCAGTACTTC	CASSPSSTGLRGEQYF
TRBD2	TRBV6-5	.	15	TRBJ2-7	TGTGCCAGCAGGTCGACTAGCTACCTCTCCTACGAGCAGTACTTC	CASRSTSYLSYEQYF
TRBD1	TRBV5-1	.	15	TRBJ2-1	TGCGCCAGCAGACTGACAGGGGACTCCTACAATGAGCAGTTCTTC	CASRLTGDSYNEQFF
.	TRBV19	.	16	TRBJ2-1	TGTGCCAGTAGTATCCCGGGCGGAGGGAGTGGGTATGAGCAGTTCTTC	CASSIPGGGSGYEQFF
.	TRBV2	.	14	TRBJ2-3	TGTGCCAGCAGTGGAGCAATCATGAGTCCCGAGCAGTATTTT	CASSGAIMSPEQYF
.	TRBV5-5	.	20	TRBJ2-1	TGTGCCAGCAGCTTGCCCAGGGACAGGGGTCCAGCAGCGGGAGGACCAGAGCAGTTCTTC	CASSLPRDRGPAAGGPEQFF
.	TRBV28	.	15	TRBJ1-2	TGTGCCAGCAGCGGTGGAGGGGACGGAACATATGGCTACACCTTC	CASSGGGDGTYGYTF
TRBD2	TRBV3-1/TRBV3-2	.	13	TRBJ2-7	TGTGCCAGCAGTAGGCTAGCGGGATACGAGCAGTACTTC	CASSRLAGYEQYF
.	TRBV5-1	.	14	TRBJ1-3	TGCGCCAGCAGCCCCCGGGGCTCTGGAAACACCATATATTTT	CASSPRGSGNTIYF
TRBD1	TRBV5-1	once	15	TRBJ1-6	TGCGCCAGCAGCTCCGGGACAGGGGGAAATTCACCCCTCCACTTT	CASSSGTGGNSPLHF
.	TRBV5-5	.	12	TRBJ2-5	TGTGCCAGCAGCTTGTTTTCGGAGACCCAGTACTTC	CASSLFSETQYF
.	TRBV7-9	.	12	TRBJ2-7	TGTGCCAGCAGCCCAAGCCCCGCCGAGCAGTACTTC	CASSPSPAEQYF
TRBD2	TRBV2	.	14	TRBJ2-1	TGTGCAAGCAGGTCGGCGGGAGCGTATAATGAGCAGTTCTTC	CASRSAGAYNEQFF
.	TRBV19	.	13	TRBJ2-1	TGTGCCAGTAGCCCCGGAGGGTTGAGGGAGCAGTTCTTC	CASSPGGLREQFF
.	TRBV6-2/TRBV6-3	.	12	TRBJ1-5	TGTGCCAGCAGTTCCGTGAATCAGCCCCAGCATTTT	CASSSVNQPQHF
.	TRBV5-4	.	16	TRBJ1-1	TGTGCCAGCAGTCTTTCAGGTGGTGGGTTGTACACTGAAGCTTTCTTT	CASSLSGGGLYTEAFF
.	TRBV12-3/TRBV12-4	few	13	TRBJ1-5	TGTGCCAGCAGTCTGACTATTAATCAGCCCCAGCATTTT	CASSLTINQPQHF
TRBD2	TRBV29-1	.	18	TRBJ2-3	TGCAGCGTTGATGGGCTTCAGGTAGCGGGAGCCGGCACAGATACGCAGTATTTT	CSVDGLQVAGAGTDTQYF
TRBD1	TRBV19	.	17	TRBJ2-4	TGTGCCAGTAGTATAGGCCCCGGGACAGGGGGCCAAAACATTCAGTACTTC	CASSIGPGTGGQNIQYF
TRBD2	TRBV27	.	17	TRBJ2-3	TGTGCCAGCAGAGGACTAGCGGGACCTTACGCACAAAATACGCAGTATTTT	CASRGLAGPYAQNTQYF
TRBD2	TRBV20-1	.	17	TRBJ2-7	TGCAGTGCTAGTAGTAATAGCGGCGGGAGACGTCTACGCGAGCAGTACTTC	CSASSNSGGRRLREQYF
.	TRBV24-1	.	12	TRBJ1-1	TGTGCCACCAGTGGGGGAGGACGGGAAGCTTTCTTT	CATSGGGREAFF
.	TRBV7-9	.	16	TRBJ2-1	TGTGCCAGCAGCTTAGGGGCTAGCCACCCTTACAATGAGCAGTTCTTC	CASSLGASHPYNEQFF
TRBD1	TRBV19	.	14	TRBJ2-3	TGTGCCAGTAGGGACAGGGGAAGGGCAGATACGCAGTATTTT	CASRDRGRADTQYF